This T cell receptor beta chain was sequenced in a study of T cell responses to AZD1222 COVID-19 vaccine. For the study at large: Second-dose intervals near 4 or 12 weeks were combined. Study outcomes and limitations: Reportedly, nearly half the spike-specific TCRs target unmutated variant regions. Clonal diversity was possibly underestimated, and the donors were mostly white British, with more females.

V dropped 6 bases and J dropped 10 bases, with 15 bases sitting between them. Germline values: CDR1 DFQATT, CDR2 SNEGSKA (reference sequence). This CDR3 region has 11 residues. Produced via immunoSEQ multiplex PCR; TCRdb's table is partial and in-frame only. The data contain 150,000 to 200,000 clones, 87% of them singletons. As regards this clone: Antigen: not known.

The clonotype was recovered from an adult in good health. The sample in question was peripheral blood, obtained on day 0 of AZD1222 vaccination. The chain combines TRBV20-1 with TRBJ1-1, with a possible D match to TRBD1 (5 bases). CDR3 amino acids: CSARDDRRAFF. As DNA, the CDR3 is TGCAGTGCCAGGGACGACCGAAGAGCTTTCTTT.